These 17 T cell receptor beta chains came from one sample sequenced in a study of blood T cell repertoires in COVID-19. Libraries were prepared by immunoSEQ multiplex PCR; TCRdb keeps only in-frame clonotypes and omits some of them. The profile shows more than 100,000 clones, 80% to 90% of them singletons. The sample comprised PBMCs or T cells enriched from blood (not recorded which). These receptors were taken from a man aged 40-50 years with acute COVID-19.

This clone was detected only a few times. The CDR3 region is CASSPGTSSYEQYF. The CDR3 coding sequence is TGTGCCAGCAGTCCCGGGACTAGCTCCTACGAGCAGTACTTC. V is TRBV6-5 and J is TRBJ2-7; the match to TRBD2 covers 8 bases. Germline CDR1 and CDR2: MNHEY and SVGAGI. V gave up 5 bases and J gave up 0 bases; unmatched junction bases: 3. The CDR3 totals 14 residues.

This clone is a singleton in its sample. The chain joins TRBV3-1 (or the pseudogene TRBV3-2) to TRBJ2-1; TRBD2 agrees at 15 bases. Germline V gene data show CDR1 as LGHDT and CDR2 as YNNKEL (reference sequence). The CDR3 is 15 residues long. J gave up 6 bases and V 5 bases, and 2 bases lay outside the gene matches. The CDR3 reads CASSTGLAGGNEQFF. The DNA of the CDR3 is TGTGCCAGCAGCACGGGACTAGCGGGAGGCAATGAGCAGTTCTTC.

V gene TRBV27 combines with J gene TRBJ1-4, with D perhaps matching TRBD1 (5 bases). The germline V gene has CDR1 MNHEY and CDR2 SMNVEV (reference sequence). Trimming pared 3 bases from V and 0 bases from J, leaving 11 bases between. This CDR3 has 16 amino acids. The CDR3 sequence is CASSFPTGATNEKLFF. The CDR3 nucleotides are TGTGCCAGCAGTTTCCCAACAGGTGCAACTAATGAAAAACTGTTTTTT.

This clone came up a few times. The chain has TRBV12-5 and TRBJ2-1, with a weak D call TRBD2 (5 bases). The CDR3 is 14 amino acids. CDR1 and CDR2 from the germline V gene are LGHNT and FRNRAP. The V gene lost 0 bases and the J gene lost 7 bases, with 10 bases spanning the gap. This CDR3 reads CASGLVLEGNEQFF. The DNA of the CDR3 is TGTGCTAGTGGTTTGGTACTTGAGGGTAATGAGCAGTTCTTC.

This clone turned up a few times. The V call is TRBV4-1, the J call TRBJ2-7, with D possibly being TRBD2 (5 bases). Germline lookup yields CDR1 MGHRA and CDR2 YSYEKL. This CDR3 is built from 18 residues. Trimming stripped 1 base from V and 7 bases from J, with 26 bases between. CDR3 sequence reads: CASSQGFVSGGSSGEQYF. CDR3 sequence (DNA): TGCGCCAGCAGCCAAGGGTTTGTTTCGGGTGGTAGCTCGGGGGAGCAGTACTTC.

This clone was seen a handful of times. V gene TRBV30 combines with J gene TRBJ1-3; the match to TRBD1 covers 10 bases. The J segment lost 1 base and the V segment lost 5 bases, leaving 5 bases of the junction unmatched. The CDR3 runs 15 residues. Germline assignment: CDR1 GTSNPN and CDR2 SVGIG (reference sequence). The CDR3 DNA sequence: TGTGCCTGGGGAAGGGACAGGGGATCTGGAAACACCATATATTTT. Translated: CAWGRDRGSGNTIYF.

The CDR3 reads CASSRGLNYGYTF. CDR3 DNA: TGTGCCAGTTCCAGGGGTCTAAACTATGGCTACACCTTC. This chain uses TRBV19 with TRBJ1-2, with D perhaps TRBD1 (6 bases). V was clipped by 8 bases and J by 2 bases, with 12 bases between them. Germline V gene lookup returns CDR1 LNHDA and CDR2 SQIVND (reference sequence). The CDR3 covers 13 residues.

The V call is TRBV6-6, the J call TRBJ1-2, with TRBD1 as a possible D gene (5 bases). The CDR3 contains 18 residues. Per germline, CDR1 MNHNY and CDR2 SVGAGI (reference sequence). Deletions cut 5 bases from V and 8 bases from J, with 30 bases between. The CDR3 DNA reads as TGTGCCAGCAGTCTTGACCCCCTGTCCTGGGACTTTTCGGGAGGCTACACCTTC. Translation gives CASSLDPLSWDFSGGYTF.

The gene calls are TRBV3-1 (or the pseudogene TRBV3-2) and TRBJ1-4; TRBD1 matches 9 bases. CDR1 is LGHDT and CDR2 is YNNKEL in the germline V gene (reference sequence). This CDR3 is built from 16 residues. The trim removed 2 bases at V and 4 bases at J, leaving 5 bases unmatched. Here the CDR3 reads CASSQNAGQGNEKLFF. CDR3 bases: TGTGCCAGCAGCCAAAATGCGGGACAGGGTAATGAAAAACTGTTTTTT.

The chain is built from TRBV28 and TRBJ2-3; 9 bases match TRBD2. The germline CDR1 and CDR2 sequences are MDHEN and SYDVKM. This CDR3 region has 15 residues. Trimming at V came to 7 bases and at J to 5 bases, leaving 10 bases not matched to a gene. The CDR3 DNA follows: TGTGCCAGCACCCCGGGACTAGCTGTAGGAGATACGCAGTATTTT. Its translation: CASTPGLAVGDTQYF.

The chain couples TRBV9 to TRBJ2-7; D might be TRBD1 (6 bases). V lost 7 bases, J lost 6 bases, and 17 bases lay in between. CDR3 size: 13 residues. Germline loops: CDR1 SGDLS, CDR2 YYNGEE. CDR3 in amino acids: CASSLISRGEQYF. The CDR3 DNA reads as TGTGCCAGCTCTCTGATAAGCAGGGGCGAGCAGTACTTC.

This clone was detected once. The V call is TRBV5-1, the J call TRBJ2-3; D ambiguous. The V gene's germline CDR1 is SGHRS and CDR2 YFSETQ. The V end was cut by 7 bases, the J end by 4 bases, with 10 bases between. This CDR3 comprises 12 residues. The chain's CDR3 is CASAVSADTQYF. Written as DNA, the CDR3 is TGCGCCAGCGCGGTATCGGCAGATACGCAGTATTTT. Full variable domain (outside the CDR3, taken from reference TRBV5-1 and TRBJ2-3): KAGVTQTPRYLIKTRGQQVTLSCSPISGHRSVSWYQQTPGQGLQFLFEYFSETQRNKGNFPGRFSGRQFSNSRSEMNVSTLELGDSALYLCASAVSADTQYFGPGTRLTVL.

The gene calls are TRBV18 and TRBJ1-3; possible D gene TRBD1, 5 bases. The CDR3 totals 15 residues. Trimming took 2 bases from V and 3 from J, leaving 11 bases between them. CDR1 and CDR2 from the germline V gene are KGHSH and LQKENI. The DNA for the CDR3 is TGTGCCAGCTCACCAATAGGGGTCGGTGGAAACACCATATATTTT. Its translation is CASSPIGVGGNTIYF.

This clone was seen a few times. The V gene is TRBV12-3 or TRBV12-4, the J gene TRBJ2-7, with a tentative D call TRBD1 (5 bases). Trimming shortened V by 5 bases and J by 6 bases, and 11 bases separated the two germline ends. The CDR3 contains 12 residues. The CDR3 is CASSGSRGEQYF. The CDR3 DNA reads TGTGCCAGCAGTGGGTCTAGGGGCGAGCAGTACTTC.

This clone came up many times. V is TRBV3-1 (or the pseudogene TRBV3-2) and J is TRBJ2-6; weak D call: TRBD2 (5 bases). This CDR3 contains 14 residues. The ends were cut back, 6 bases at V and 4 bases at J, with 10 bases in the middle. CDR1 is LGHDT and CDR2 is YNNKEL in the germline V gene (reference sequence). The CDR3 here is CASSLLAGANVLTF. The CDR3 bases are TGTGCCAGCAGTTTATTAGCGGGGGCCAACGTCCTGACTTTC.

The chain carries TRBV11-1 and TRBJ2-1; 9 positions match TRBD1. The CDR3 is 16 amino acids. The germline gives CDR1 SGHAT, CDR2 FQDESV (reference sequence). The ends lost 5 bases at V and 1 base at J; junction bases unmatched: 6. CDR3 residues: CASSLHGTGSYNEQFF. CDR3 DNA: TGTGCCAGCAGCCTTCATGGGACAGGGTCCTACAATGAGCAGTTCTTC.

The rearrangement uses TRBV19 and TRBJ1-2, with 11 bases lining up with TRBD1. CDR3 length equals 14 residues. The germline CDR1 and CDR2 sequences are LNHDA and SQIVND (reference sequence). With V trimmed by 7 bases and J by 9 bases, 10 bases remained unmatched. The CDR3 DNA is TGTGCCAGTAACCCGGACAGGGGGCGGAGAAGCTACACCTTC. Amino acids: CASNPDRGRRSYTF.